This TCR beta chain originates from a study of T cells in Graves' hyperthyroidism and ophthalmopathy. Regarding the study as a whole: In the blood, most expanded thyroid clonotypes above 0.001 appeared as well.

TCR beta CDR3 region amplification was performed from RNA transcripts. HTBI primers were the set used in a first-round RT-PCR of the TCR CDR3. Using its own MiXCR run on the multiplex PCR reads, TCRdb lists one record per CDR3 protein. The sample holds 500,000 to 650,000 distinct CDR3 sequences; around 13% are singletons and the top ten take approximately 13%. Ophthalmopathy patients all had a Clinical Activity Score of at least 3, a NOSPECS grade of at least 4 and disease under 3 months old. Thyroid ultrasound, orbital computed tomography, clinical symptoms, and serum thyroxine and TRAb underpinned diagnoses. As to this clonotype: Its antigen is not known.

Trimming at V came to 5 bases and at J to 14 bases, leaving 15 bases not matched to a gene. This CDR3 contains 16 residues. Germline CDR1 and CDR2: LGHDT and YNNKEL (reference sequence). The source material was blood. The chain is built from TRBV3-1 and TRBJ1-6, with TRBD1 matching 10 bases. The receptor was derived from a woman in her fifties or sixties with Graves' ophthalmopathy. CDR3 DNA sequence: TGTGCCAGCAGCGTCCGACCGGGACAGGGGATTTTTGCCCTCCACTTT. Translated: CASSVRPGQGIFALHF.